The 25 T cell receptor beta chains below come from one sample, sequenced in a study of blood T cell repertoires in COVID-19. Repertoires were generated with immunoSEQ multiplex PCR, while TCRdb's copy carries only in-frame clones and drops some. Of 130,000 to 150,000 clones in the sample, around nine tenths were seen once. Sequencing used peripheral blood. Receptor source: a middle-aged man with active or convalescent COVID-19.

J is TRBJ1-2 and V is TRBV28, with 7 bases that match TRBD1. Germline loops: CDR1 MDHEN, CDR2 SYDVKM. The CDR3 runs 15 residues. V lost 3 bases to trimming and J lost 4 bases; unmatched junction nucleotides: 8. CDR3 protein: CASSLGTGAIYGYTF. The CDR3 nucleotides are TGTGCCAGCAGTTTGGGAACAGGGGCTATCTATGGCTACACCTTC.

This sequence joins TRBV27 and TRBJ2-5; the match to TRBD1 covers 7 bases. The V and J ends lost 5 bases and 5 bases, in that order; junction bases with no gene match: 8. The CDR3 contains 14 residues. CDR1 MNHEY and CDR2 SMNVEV come from the germline V gene (reference sequence). CDR3 DNA sequence: TGTGCCAGCAGTAGACAGGGTTTTGGGGAGACCCAGTACTTC. Translating it yields CASSRQGFGETQYF.

This clone was seen ten or more times. The chain is built from TRBV7-9 and TRBJ2-1; TRBD2 matches at 8 bases. The CDR3 has 16 residues. Trimming cost V 2 bases and J 7 bases; bases outside gene matches: 10. The V gene's germline CDR1 is SEHNR and CDR2 FQNEAQ (reference sequence). This CDR3 is CASSLYGGSGMNEQFF. As DNA, the CDR3 is TGTGCCAGCAGCTTATATGGGGGTAGCGGGATGAATGAGCAGTTCTTC.

On this clone: The junction differs from germline at one of its ends, possibly a read error. The chain combines TRBV7-6 with TRBJ1-1, with D maybe TRBD1 (6 bases). Germline V gene lookup returns CDR1 SGHVS and CDR2 FNYEAQ. CDR3 length: 11 amino acids. DNA for the CDR3: TGTGCCAGCAGCCAGAGACAGGAGGTACACTTT. As protein: CASSQRQEVHF.

The genes are TRBV6-1 and TRBJ2-7; possibly TRBD2 for D (6 bases). CDR1 MNHNS and CDR2 SASEGT come from the germline V gene. The V and J ends lost 1 base and 3 bases respectively, with 13 bases between them. The CDR3 runs 15 residues. The CDR3 DNA reads as TGTGCCAGCAGTGAAGAGACTAGGTTGCACTACGAGCAGTACTTC. It yields the protein CASSEETRLHYEQYF.

This chain links TRBV24-1 with TRBJ2-7; 9 positions agree with TRBD1. This CDR3 comprises 16 residues. Germline CDR1 is KGHDR and CDR2 is SFDVKD. Trimming removed 6 bases from V and 4 bases from J; junction bases left unmatched: 12. The CDR3 region is CATSPSTGTGRYEQYF. CDR3 in DNA: TGTGCCACCAGTCCATCCACCGGGACAGGGAGATACGAGCAGTACTTC.

V is TRBV10-3 and J is TRBJ1-1, with no clear D. Trimming removed 3 bases at V and 2 bases at J, with 7 bases between. CDR3 length: 13 amino acids. The germline V gene encodes CDR1 ENHRY and CDR2 SYGVKD. In DNA, the CDR3 is TGTGCCATCAGTGACAGGTCAAACACTGAAGCTTTCTTT. Encoded protein: CAISDRSNTEAFF.

The chain uses TRBV6-6 and TRBJ1-1; 7 bases line up with TRBD1. V gave up 4 bases and J gave up 0 bases; unmatched junction bases: 8. This CDR3 is built from 16 residues. Germline V gives CDR1 MNHNY, CDR2 SVGAGI (reference sequence). As DNA, the CDR3 is TGTGCCAGCAGTTCGGGACAGAGCCTCATGAACACTGAAGCTTTCTTT. This encodes CASSSGQSLMNTEAFF.

The chain joins TRBV9 to TRBJ1-6; 8 bases are a match to TRBD1. The CDR3 length is 14 residues. Germline CDR1 reads SGDLS; CDR2 reads YYNGEE. V shed 3 bases and J 11 bases; nucleotides not matched to a gene: 7. CDR3 bases: TGTGCCAGCAGCGCCCGACAGGGGAATGCACCCCTCCACTTT. Translation: CASSARQGNAPLHF.

The gene calls are TRBV9 and TRBJ1-2, with 8 nucleotides matching TRBD1. The CDR3 totals 17 residues. V trimming: 0 bases; J trimming: 5 bases; junction bases outside the gene matches: 12. Germline assignment: CDR1 SGDLS and CDR2 YYNGEE. The CDR3 here is CASSVGPSGGRRYGYTF. The CDR3 DNA sequence: TGTGCCAGCAGCGTAGGTCCGTCAGGGGGCCGGAGATATGGCTACACCTTC.

The chain is built from TRBV6-6 and TRBJ2-7, with D hard to call. CDR1 MNHNY and CDR2 SVGAGI come from the germline V gene (reference sequence). The CDR3 consists of 12 residues. V was trimmed by 2 bases and J by 6 bases, leaving 8 bases between them. CDR3 DNA sequence: TGTGCCAGCAGTTACCGAGTAAGCGAGCAGTACTTC. Amino acid sequence: CASSYRVSEQYF.

This clone was observed once. This chain uses TRBV4-1 with TRBJ2-2, with 8 bases identical to TRBD2. The germline CDR1 and CDR2 sequences are MGHRA and YSYEKL. Trimming removed 5 bases from V and 7 bases from J; junction bases left unmatched: 9. The CDR3 spans 15 residues. CDR3 sequence: CASSKTSARSGELFF. The CDR3 DNA follows: TGCGCCAGCAGCAAGACTAGCGCGAGGAGCGGGGAGCTGTTTTTT.

This clone has more than one count but fewer than ten. Other DNA sequences in this specimen translate into the identical CDR3. The V call is TRBV29-1, the J call TRBJ2-2, with 11 bases matching TRBD2. Germline assignment: CDR1 SQVTM and CDR2 ANQGSEA. The V gene end was trimmed by 6 bases and the J gene end by 2 bases; junction bases not matched to a gene: 2. This CDR3 is built from 14 residues. CDR3 protein: CSVGLAVNTGELFF. The CDR3 DNA sequence: TGCAGCGTGGGACTAGCGGTTAACACCGGGGAGCTGTTTTTT.

This clone was recorded only once. At one boundary the junction diverges from the germline segment, which might be a read error. The same CDR3 arises from other DNA sequences in this sample as well. This chain joins TRBV27 and TRBJ2-7, with D possibly matching TRBD1 (5 bases). Germline assignment: CDR1 MNHEY and CDR2 SMNVEV (reference sequence). CDR3 size: 13 residues. The CDR3 nucleotides are TGTGCCAGCAGACGCAGGGATACCTACGAGCAGTATTTC. Protein: CASRRRDTYEQYF.

The V call is TRBV7-9, the J call TRBJ2-7; D remains ambiguous. Germline V gene sequence: CDR1 SEHNR, CDR2 FQNEAQ (reference sequence). The CDR3 runs 13 residues. With 0 bases removed from V and 6 bases from J, the gap between germline ends came to 9 bases. The CDR3 is CASSLAAEFEQYF. CDR3 in DNA: TGTGCCAGCAGCTTAGCCGCAGAATTCGAGCAGTACTTC.

The V gene is TRBV7-3, the J gene TRBJ2-3; TRBD2 matches at 7 bases. Trimming took 4 bases from V and 4 from J; bases not matched to a gene: 11. This CDR3 is 16 amino acids long. Germline-derived CDR1 and CDR2 are SGHTA and FQGTGA. This chain's CDR3 is CASSSRGGNSADTQYF. CDR3 nucleotide sequence: TGTGCCAGCAGCTCCCGGGGAGGGAATAGCGCAGATACGCAGTATTTT.

The sample holds a few counts of this clone. This chain joins TRBV7-2 and TRBJ1-6; D unclear. V lost 5 bases to trimming and J lost 6 bases, with 14 bases between them. CDR3 length: 15 amino acids. Germline assignment: CDR1 SGHTA and CDR2 FQGNSA. CDR3 DNA sequence: TGTGCCAGCAGCCCCCGGTCCCTCCCTAATTCACCCCTCCACTTT. It encodes CASSPRSLPNSPLHF.

The chain recombines TRBV28 with TRBJ1-2; 7 bases line up with TRBD1. V shed 9 bases and J 7 bases; nucleotides not matched to a gene: 8. In germline, CDR1 is MDHEN, CDR2 SYDVKM. The CDR3 loop spans 12 amino acids. CDR3 bases: TGTGCCAGTCACAGGGGCGCCCTTGGCTACACCTTC. Translating it yields CASHRGALGYTF.

The CDR3: CASSQDRVRQGLGYTF. CDR3 in DNA: TGCGCCAGCAGCCAAGATAGGGTCAGACAGGGACTTGGCTACACCTTC. This chain uses TRBV4-3 with TRBJ1-2; TRBD1 agrees at 7 bases. Losses at the gene ends were 0 bases for V and 7 bases for J; bases not matched to a gene: 11. The CDR3 sequence is 16 residues long. Germline loops: CDR1 LGHNA, CDR2 YSLEER.

The CDR3 region has the DNA TGTGCCAGCAGCCCCGGGCTAGCGGGATCCTACGAGCAGTACTTC. The encoded protein is CASSPGLAGSYEQYF. The rearrangement uses TRBV6-2 or TRBV6-3 and TRBJ2-7, with 9 bases aligning to TRBD2. Germline loops: CDR1 MNHEY, CDR2 SVGEGT. This CDR3 region has 15 residues. The junction had 7 bases not matched to a gene; V was cut back by 6 bases and J by 1 base.

The chain combines TRBV5-1 with TRBJ2-1; the match to TRBD2 covers 12 bases. This CDR3 comprises 15 residues. After removal of 6 bases from V and 6 bases from J, the junction contained 7 bases not matched to a gene. Germline values: CDR1 SGHRS, CDR2 YFSETQ. CDR3 sequence (DNA): TGCGCCAGCAAAAGGGTGACTAGCGGGAGCAATGAGCAGTTCTTC. It encodes CASKRVTSGSNEQFF.

The rearrangement links TRBV29-1 to TRBJ2-7; the D gene is possibly TRBD2 (6 bases). Per germline, CDR1 SQVTM and CDR2 ANQGSEA. The CDR3 spans 12 residues. The germline V and J ends were trimmed by 7 bases and 0 bases, with 10 bases remaining between them. The CDR3 DNA reads TGCAGCGCCACCGGGAGCTCCTACGAGCAGTACTTC. It translates to CSATGSSYEQYF.

This clone was seen a single time. V is TRBV5-6 and J is TRBJ2-7, with 9 bases that match TRBD1. Germline V CDR1 and CDR2: SGHDT, YYEEEE. The CDR3 has 13 amino acids. V lost 6 bases and J lost 3; bases outside the gene matches: 4. This CDR3 reads CASTEDRGYEQYF. The CDR3 DNA reads TGTGCCAGCACCGAGGACAGGGGCTACGAGCAGTACTTC.

The chain recombines TRBV9 with TRBJ2-2; 8 bases match TRBD1. Germline V gene sequence: CDR1 SGDLS, CDR2 YYNGEE. The trim removed 4 bases at V and 7 bases at J, leaving 3 bases unmatched. This CDR3 spans 13 amino acids. The DNA of the CDR3 is TGTGCCAGCAGCCAACAGGGGGTCGGGGAGCTGTTTTTT. This sequence encodes CASSQQGVGELFF.

The sample holds one count of this clone. The gene calls are TRBV24-1 and TRBJ2-1; 8 bases align to TRBD2. V was pared by 5 bases and J by 6 bases, with 5 bases of the junction left unmatched. The CDR3 is made up of 14 amino acids. The germline V gene has CDR1 KGHDR and CDR2 SFDVKD. CDR3 sequence: CATSVGRASNEQFF. In DNA, the CDR3 is TGTGCCACCAGTGTCGGGAGGGCGAGCAATGAGCAGTTCTTC.